The 29 T cell receptor beta chains below were found in one sample sequenced in a study of OX40 agonist ivuxolimab in advanced cancers. Some clones are missing from TCRdb's copy, which holds only in-frame ones; the method was immunoSEQ multiplex PCR. The data hold some 77,000 clones, with about 85% observed a single time. The material sequenced was CD4+ or CD8+ T cells sorted from blood, taken in a trial of the OX40 agonist ivuxolimab. These receptors came from an adult with an advanced solid tumor such as melanoma, head and neck, liver or kidney cancer.

The chain couples TRBV13 to TRBJ2-7, with D perhaps matching TRBD2 (7 bases). The CDR3 is 14 amino acids. V shed 2 bases and J shed 7 bases, with 15 bases lying between them. CDR1 and CDR2 (germline): PRHDT, FYEKMQ (reference sequence). The CDR3 sequence is CASSLLGGPPEQYF. CDR3 DNA sequence: TGTGCCAGCAGCTTACTGGGGGGGCCTCCGGAGCAGTACTTC.

The chain recombines TRBV7-9 with TRBJ1-6; maybe TRBD1 (5 bases). The CDR3 length is 16 residues. The V gene lost 0 bases and the J gene lost 8 bases, with 14 bases spanning the gap. Germline V gene sequence: CDR1 SEHNR, CDR2 FQNEAQ (reference sequence). CDR3 DNA sequence: TGTGCCAGCAGCTTAGCGTCCGGGACGGGCGATTCACCCCTCCACTTT. Its protein is CASSLASGTGDSPLHF.

The V gene is TRBV27, the J gene TRBJ2-7, with 8 positions matching TRBD2. Germline loops: CDR1 MNHEY, CDR2 SMNVEV (reference sequence). This CDR3 is built from 14 residues. J lost 6 bases, V lost 1 base, and 5 bases had no gene match. Here the CDR3 DNA reads TGTGCCAGCAGTTTATTAGCCAGCGGGGGCGAGCAGTACTTC. Translation gives CASSLLASGGEQYF.

This chain links TRBV5-4 with TRBJ2-4, with D tentatively TRBD1 (6 bases). Trimming shortened V by 4 bases and J by 4 bases, and 9 bases separated the two germline ends. The germline V gene encodes CDR1 SGHNT and CDR2 YYREEE (reference sequence). The CDR3 is 13 amino acids. The CDR3 protein is CASSSGQKNIQYF. In DNA, the CDR3 is TGTGCCAGCAGCAGCGGACAGAAAAACATTCAGTACTTC.

The rearrangement joins TRBV10-3 to TRBJ2-6, with a weak D call TRBD2 (6 bases). The CDR3 spans 15 residues. The V gene lost 10 bases and the J gene lost 0 bases, with 13 bases spanning the gap. The germline CDR1 and CDR2 sequences are ENHRY and SYGVKD. The chain's CDR3 is CATERGDSGANVLTF. CDR3 DNA sequence: TGTGCCACCGAACGCGGGGACTCTGGGGCCAACGTCCTGACTTTC.

The chain recombines TRBV5-1 with TRBJ2-7, with 8 positions matching TRBD2. The germline CDR1 and CDR2 sequences are SGHRS and YFSETQ. The CDR3 runs to 14 residues. The trim removed 1 base at V and 0 bases at J, leaving 0 bases unmatched. The CDR3 reads CASSLSGGSYEQYF. CDR3 DNA sequence: TGCGCCAGCAGCTTGAGCGGGGGCTCCTACGAGCAGTACTTC.

This clone is a singleton in its sample. The rearrangement links TRBV6-5 to TRBJ1-3; D might be TRBD1 (6 bases). The CDR3 loop spans 12 amino acids. The ends were cut back, 6 bases at V and 6 bases at J, with 9 bases in the middle. The germline V gene has CDR1 MNHEY and CDR2 SVGAGI. The CDR3 DNA reads TGTGCCAGCAGAAAGGGGGAAAACACCATATATTTT. It translates to CASRKGENTIYF.

This clone is a singleton in its sample. The CDR3 reads CASRTRTEQFF. The CDR3, as DNA: TGTGCCAGCAGAACTAGGACAGAGCAGTTCTTC. The V gene is TRBV5-6, the J gene TRBJ2-1; D may match TRBD1 or TRBD2 (5 bases each). Germline CDR1 is SGHDT and CDR2 is YYEEEE. V was trimmed by 5 bases and J by 10 bases, leaving 10 bases between them. The CDR3 totals 11 residues. Looking up the rest from reference TRBV5-6 and TRBJ2-1 gives the full variable domain: DAGVTQSPTHLIKTRGQQVTLRCSPKSGHDTVSWYQQALGQGPQFIFQYYEEEERQRGNFPDRFSGHQFPNYSSELNVNALLLGDSALYLCASRTRTEQFFGPGTRLTVL.

CDR3 in DNA: TGTGCCAGCAGCTTCTGGGAGGAGGGGGAGACCCAGTACTTC. Translating it yields CASSFWEEGETQYF. The V and J genes are TRBV5-6 and TRBJ2-5, with a weak D call TRBD2 (6 bases). This CDR3 comprises 14 residues. Per the germline V gene, CDR1 is SGHDT and CDR2 is YYEEEE. V was clipped by 2 bases and J by 5 bases, with 13 bases between them.

The rearrangement uses TRBV4-1 and TRBJ1-5; D unclear. Germline assignment: CDR1 MGHRA and CDR2 YSYEKL. This CDR3 spans 16 amino acids. Trimming pared 6 bases from V and 0 bases from J, leaving 15 bases between. The CDR3 DNA is TGCGCCAGCAGGCTTGAGGCCAGCTATAGCAATCAGCCCCAGCATTTT. This codes for CASRLEASYSNQPQHF.

The V and J genes are TRBV27 and TRBJ2-7; 7 bases are a match to TRBD2. The CDR3 length is 16 residues. After removal of 5 bases from V and 5 bases from J, the junction contained 15 bases not matched to a gene. Per the germline V gene, CDR1 is MNHEY and CDR2 is SMNVEV (reference sequence). In DNA, the CDR3 is TGTGCCAGCAGTGTACTCCCCCGGGGAGGGAGCCACGAGCAGTACTTC. It translates to CASSVLPRGGSHEQYF.

This sequence joins TRBV5-6 and TRBJ2-7, with TRBD1 matching over 8 bases. This CDR3 is built from 14 residues. Germline-derived CDR1 and CDR2 are SGHDT and YYEEEE. The V and J ends lost 3 bases and 2 bases, in that order; junction bases with no gene match: 4. Here the CDR3 reads CASSSGTGAYEQYF. As DNA, the CDR3 is TGTGCCAGCAGCTCCGGGACAGGCGCCTACGAGCAGTACTTC.

The rearrangement links TRBV23-1 to TRBJ2-3, with D maybe TRBD1 (5 bases). TRBV23-1 is sorted into the ORF group, with uncertain function. The CDR3 extends over 11 amino acids. Between the trimmed V and J ends, which lost 9 bases and 6 bases, there was a span of 10 bases. Written as DNA, the CDR3 is TGCGCCAGGTCAGGGTATGATACGCAGTATTTT. It yields the protein CARSGYDTQYF.

This clone has a single count. This chain joins TRBV5-1 and TRBJ1-2; D gene unclear. Germline CDR1 SGHRS, CDR2 YFSETQ. The CDR3 covers 13 residues. Deletions cut 2 bases from V and 4 bases from J, with 9 bases between. The CDR3 bases are TGCGCCAGCAGCTTAACCCCGGGCTATGGCTACACCTTC. Protein: CASSLTPGYGYTF.

The chain is built from TRBV5-1 and TRBJ2-7; D could derive from TRBD1 or TRBD2 (5 bases each). The CDR3 loop spans 15 amino acids. The V end lost 4 bases, the J end lost 0 bases, and 14 bases lay between the germline ends. Germline V gives CDR1 SGHRS, CDR2 YFSETQ. The CDR3 here is CASSISAGSSYEQYF. The CDR3 coding sequence is TGCGCCAGCAGCATATCGGCAGGGAGCTCCTACGAGCAGTACTTC.

On this clone itself: Additional DNA sequences in this sample encode the identical CDR3. The chain recombines TRBV15 with TRBJ2-5; no firm D call. Germline loops: CDR1 LNHNV, CDR2 YYDKDF (reference sequence). V lost 0 bases and J 1 base, leaving 3 bases between the germline ends. The CDR3 extends over 13 amino acids. The CDR3 region is CATSREGQETQYF. Written as DNA, the CDR3 is TGTGCCACCAGCAGAGAAGGCCAAGAGACCCAGTACTTC.

The chain carries TRBV6-5 and TRBJ2-1, with 10 bases that match TRBD1. From germline, CDR1 is MNHEY and CDR2 SVGAGI. The CDR3 is 12 residues long. Unmatched junction bases numbered 2, after V lost 7 bases and J lost 8 bases. The CDR3 reads CASTGQGDEQFF. In nucleotides, the CDR3 is TGTGCCAGCACAGGACAGGGGGATGAGCAGTTCTTC.

J is TRBJ2-7 and V is TRBV30; the match to TRBD1 covers 10 bases. The junction had 10 bases not matched to a gene; V was cut back by 5 bases and J by 3 bases. The CDR3 spans 15 residues. The V gene's germline CDR1 is GTSNPN and CDR2 SVGIG (reference sequence). This CDR3 reads CAWGTGAPGGYEQYF. The DNA for the CDR3 is TGTGCCTGGGGGACAGGGGCGCCTGGGGGCTACGAGCAGTACTTC.

V is TRBV13 and J is TRBJ1-1; TRBD1 matches 8 bases. V shed 4 bases, J shed 1 base, and the junction held 11 bases outside the gene matches. The CDR3 spans 17 residues. Germline CDR1 PRHDT, CDR2 FYEKMQ (reference sequence). The CDR3 nucleotides read TGTGCCAGCAGCTCCAGCCGCAGACAGGGGTGGAACACTGAAGCTTTCTTT. This sequence encodes CASSSSRRQGWNTEAFF.

This clone was counted a few times. CDR3 residues: CASSSRDSVASNTYEQYF. The CDR3 nucleotides are TGTGCCAGCAGTTCCCGGGACAGCGTTGCCTCAAATACCTACGAGCAGTACTTC. V is TRBV7-8 and J is TRBJ2-7; TRBD1 matches 7 bases. Looked up from germline, CDR1 is SGHVS and CDR2 is FQNEAQ. V shed 6 bases, J shed 2 bases, and the junction held 19 bases outside the gene matches. This CDR3 spans 18 amino acids.

The chain links TRBV28 to TRBJ2-7; D call uncertain. Germline lookup yields CDR1 MDHEN and CDR2 SYDVKM. V gave up 2 bases and J gave up 5 bases, with 7 bases separating them. CDR3 size: 12 residues. In DNA form, the CDR3 reads TGTGCCAGCAGTTTAATAGCTGACGAGCAGTACTTC. It translates to CASSLIADEQYF.

The gene calls are TRBV18 and TRBJ1-6; D is possibly TRBD1 (5 bases). Germline V gene data show CDR1 as KGHSH and CDR2 as LQKENI. There are 16 residues in the CDR3. V was clipped by 3 bases and J by 6 bases, with 15 bases between them. The CDR3, as DNA: TGTGCCAGCTCACCTTCGGGGAGGGGCGGTAATTCACCCCTCCACTTT. Its protein is CASSPSGRGGNSPLHF.

V and J are TRBV6-5 and TRBJ1-5; TRBD1 is a possible D gene (5 bases). The germline gives CDR1 MNHEY, CDR2 SVGAGI. Trimming stripped 5 bases from V and 6 bases from J, with 17 bases between. The CDR3 length is 15 residues. The CDR3 loop is CASSATGGRGQPQHF. The CDR3 DNA reads TGTGCCAGCAGTGCCACAGGAGGCCGGGGTCAGCCCCAGCATTTT.

The rearrangement links TRBV29-1 to TRBJ2-6, with D unresolved. CDR1 and CDR2 (germline): SQVTM, ANQGSEA. The CDR3 is 13 residues long. Trimming removed 5 bases at V and 2 bases at J, with 7 bases between. This chain's CDR3 is CSVFVAGANVLTF. The CDR3 DNA reads TGCAGCGTTTTTGTTGCTGGGGCCAACGTCCTGACTTTC. Looking up the rest from reference TRBV29-1 and TRBJ2-6 gives the full variable domain: SAVISQKPSRDICQRGTSLTIQCQVDSQVTMMFWYRQQPGQSLTLIATANQGSEATYESGFVIDKFPISRPNLTFSTLTVSNMSPEDSSIYLCSVFVAGANVLTFGAGSRLTVL.

The V gene is TRBV19, the J gene TRBJ2-7; D not resolved. The CDR3 runs to 14 residues. The V end lost 3 bases, the J end lost 5 bases, and 14 bases lay between the germline ends. Germline V CDR1 and CDR2: LNHDA, SQIVND (reference sequence). The CDR3 region has the DNA TGTGCCAGTAGTATTCTAAATACCAGAGACGAGCAGTACTTC. Translating it yields CASSILNTRDEQYF.

In DNA, the CDR3 is TGTGCCTGGAGTGTACGGGGCGGGGTTGTCGGCGGGGAGCTGTTTTTT. Translation gives CAWSVRGGVVGGELFF. This chain connects TRBV30 to TRBJ2-2; perhaps TRBD2 as D (6 bases). With 0 bases removed from V and 7 bases from J, the gap between germline ends came to 18 bases. The V gene's germline CDR1 is GTSNPN and CDR2 SVGIG (reference sequence). The CDR3 runs 16 residues.

The chain employs TRBV11-1 and TRBJ2-7, with 8 bases identical to TRBD1. With 5 bases clipped from V and 2 bases from J, the junction kept 8 bases outside the gene matches. The CDR3 has 15 amino acids. CDR1 is SGHAT and CDR2 is FQDESV in the germline V gene (reference sequence). Written as DNA, the CDR3 is TGTGCCAGCAGCCGACACAGGGGGTCCCCCTACGAGCAGTACTTC. This encodes CASSRHRGSPYEQYF.

This clone was observed a few times. V and J are TRBV5-5 and TRBJ2-2, with 7 bases lining up with TRBD1. This CDR3 has 15 residues. Germline V CDR1 and CDR2: SGHKS, YYEKEE (reference sequence). V gave up 4 bases and J gave up 5 bases; unmatched junction bases: 8. CDR3 coding DNA: TGTGCCAGCAGCGCCGGGACAGTAGCGACCGGGGAGCTGTTTTTT. It is translated as CASSAGTVATGELFF.

The rearrangement joins TRBV5-1 to TRBJ1-4, with a weak D call TRBD1 (6 bases). In germline, CDR1 is SGHRS, CDR2 YFSETQ. With 1 base removed from V and 5 bases from J, the gap between germline ends came to 9 bases. The CDR3 sequence is 14 residues long. The chain's CDR3 is CASSLSGGNEKLFF. Written as DNA, the CDR3 is TGCGCCAGCAGCTTGTCTGGGGGCAATGAAAAACTGTTTTTT.